The subject of this entry is one TCR beta chain. The data were produced by immunoSEQ multiplex PCR, yet TCRdb's version contains in-frame clones alone and is incomplete. The sample records some 2.3 million clones, over 85% being singletons. The data were obtained in a study of shared clonotypes between healthy human individuals. The healthy adult donors were HIV-negative and reported no recent acute infections or vaccinations. Trimming shortened V by 7 bases and J by 3 bases, and 16 bases separated the two germline ends. This CDR3 is built from 15 residues. The germline V gene has CDR1 MNHEY and CDR2 SVGAGI.

The sample taken for sequencing was naive CD4+ T cells from PBMCs. The subset was: CD45RA+ positively selected. The receptor comes from a man aged 18 to 30 in good health. Some clones in this sample may be carry-over from other donors' samples. The chain has TRBV6-5 and TRBJ2-4, with D perhaps TRBD1 or TRBD2 (6 bases each). The CDR3 protein is CASNWGANGKNIQYF. CDR3 DNA: TGTGCCAGCAATTGGGGGGCCAACGGCAAAAACATTCAGTACTTC.